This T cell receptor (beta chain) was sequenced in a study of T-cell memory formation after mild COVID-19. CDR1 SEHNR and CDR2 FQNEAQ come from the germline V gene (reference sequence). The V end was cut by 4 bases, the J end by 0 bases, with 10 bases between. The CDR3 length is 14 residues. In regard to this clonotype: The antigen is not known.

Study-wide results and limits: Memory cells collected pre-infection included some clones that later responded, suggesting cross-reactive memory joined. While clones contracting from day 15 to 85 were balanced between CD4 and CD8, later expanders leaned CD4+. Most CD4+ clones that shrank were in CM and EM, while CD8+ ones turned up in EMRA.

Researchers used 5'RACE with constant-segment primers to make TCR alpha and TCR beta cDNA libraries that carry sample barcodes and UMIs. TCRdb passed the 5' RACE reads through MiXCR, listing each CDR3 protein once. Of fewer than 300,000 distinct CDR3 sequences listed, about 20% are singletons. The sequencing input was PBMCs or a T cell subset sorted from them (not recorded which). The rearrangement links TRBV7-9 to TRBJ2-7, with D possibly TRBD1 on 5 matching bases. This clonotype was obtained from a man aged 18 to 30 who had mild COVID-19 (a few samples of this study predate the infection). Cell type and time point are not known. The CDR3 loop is CASSSQTGSYEQYF. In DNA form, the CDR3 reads TGTGCCAGCAGCTCACAAACAGGCTCCTACGAGCAGTACTTC. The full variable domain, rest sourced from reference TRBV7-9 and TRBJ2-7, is DTGVSQNPRHKITKRGQNVTFRCDPISEHNRLYWYRQTLGQGPEFLTYFQNEAQLEKSRLLSDRFSAERPKGSFSTLEIQRTEQGDSAMYLCASSSQTGSYEQYFGPGTRLTVT.